This TCR beta chain was captured by sequencing in a study of T cell changes during pregnancy in multiple sclerosis. Produced via immunoSEQ multiplex PCR; TCRdb's table is partial and in-frame only. The table lists 65,000 to 90,000 clones, roughly 90% of them singletons. Deletions cut 4 bases from V and 6 bases from J, with 21 bases between. Germline assignment: CDR1 SGDLS and CDR2 YYNGEE. There are 16 residues in the CDR3. The material was peripheral blood, obtained in the first trimester of pregnancy. V is TRBV9 and J is TRBJ2-3; TRBD2 might be the D (5 bases). The sequence was collected from a female donor with multiple sclerosis, enrolled in a pregnancy study. CDR3 protein: CASSSPGGRFADTQYF. The CDR3 DNA reads as TGTGCCAGCAGCTCCCCGGGCGGGCGGTTTGCGGATACGCAGTATTTT.